This T cell receptor beta chain derives from a study of T-cell memory formation after mild COVID-19 (dated by TCRdb to the early 2020s). In the study overall: TCR sequence clusters from the two donors were largely donor specific. Longitudinal TCRalpha and TCRbeta repertoire sequencing tracked T-cell clones expanding and contracting after mild COVID-19 in two donors. Two young, previously healthy adult volunteers made up the cohort, one male and one female.

The sample was run on an Illumina NovaSeq 6000. cDNA libraries for TCRalpha and TCRbeta were prepared by 5'RACE using constant-segment primers, with sample barcodes and unique molecular identifiers added. Trizol reagent was used to extract RNA from every sample. Library amplification was performed in two PCR steps, and a second sample barcode and Illumina TruSeq adapters were introduced in the second step. Sequencing of libraries was performed on an Illumina NovaSeq with 2 x 150 bp paired-end reads. As for the original processing: The reads were demultiplexed and collapsed into UMI-guided consensus sequences using migec v1.2.7. Using mixcr v2.1.11, UMI consensuses were aligned to TRA and TRB V and J templates and then assembled into clonotypes. Expanded or contracted clonotypes were those called significant by both edgeR and NoisET, with noise models trained on biological replicates. For edgeR calls, a false discovery rate-adjusted p below 0.01 and a log2 fold-change threshold of 1 were applied. As an exploratory analysis of dynamics, max-normalized trajectories of the 1000 most abundant clonotypes were examined with PCA combined with hierarchical clustering. The CD4 or CD8 phenotype of responding clones was assigned using the separately sequenced CD4+ and CD8+ repertoires. TCRdb reprocessing: public reads trimmed at Q25 with fastp, clones called with MiXCR, in-frame beta chains kept. A single entry per CDR3 protein holds the most common genes and DNA from its merged rows. TCRdb, not the original authors, processed these V and J calls. In all, the sample holds roughly 320,000 distinct CDR3 sequences, and 28% of those were seen once. Approximately 13% of the sample comes from the top ten.

Ficoll-Paque density gradient centrifugation was used to isolate PBMCs. The sample holds a few counts of this clonotype. The antigen it binds to is not known. No much larger clone exists at a distance of one base, and base qualities are not known. General study outcomes and caveats: Only a couple of mild cases were covered in the study, and larger cohorts including severe cases with pre-infection samples were considered necessary. Clones contracting from day 15 to 85 had balanced CD4/CD8 phenotypes, while a second wave expanding from day 15 to 37 was biased towards CD4+. The second-wave clones that peaked on day 37 were not confirmed to be SARS-CoV-2 specific. The detection of some responding clones in pre-infection memory suggests that pre-existing cross-reactive memory T cells joined the SARS-CoV-2 response. Contracting CD4+ clones were found mainly in CM and EM memory subsets, while CD8+ clones were enriched in EMRA.

V is cut by 7 bases and J by 3 bases, and the space between the germline ends is 13 bases. The CDR3 contains 13 residues, cysteine and phenylalanine counted. The kept DNA is CDR3 alone, 39 bases in frame from the first base. The sequence came from an adult woman who had mild COVID-19 (a few samples of this study predate the infection). The sample titles of this study are shuffled in the database, so cell type and time point are left out; the donor was told from shared clones. Sequenced material: PBMCs or a T cell subset sorted from them (not recorded which). Recombination connected TRBV12-3 or TRBV12-4 to TRBJ2-7; confidence is insufficient to name the D gene. Read as DNA, the sequence is TGTGCCAGCACGGTTCCGGGTCACTACGAGCAGTACTTC. It translates to CASTVPGHYEQYF.